Listed below are T cell receptor beta chains from one sample, sequenced in a study of identical twins. One entry per CDR3 protein results from TCRdb running MiXCR on the 5' RACE reads. Among about 200,000 distinct CDR3 sequences listed, about 11% were seen once. Source material: memory T cells sorted from blood. All receptors derive from a man between 45 and 60 years old in good health. CDR3s include the opening cysteine and the closing phenylalanine or tryptophan. The D gene is left open where the match is weak. Clone size is not always given. Where it is, it says once, few, many or a class for expanded clones.

clone_size	d_call	v_call	j_call	cdr3_nt	cdr3_aa
.	.	TRBV4-1	TRBJ1-2	TGCGCCAGCAGCCAAGATCAGGGCCCCGCCGACTATGGCTACACCTTC	CASSQDQGPADYGYTF
many	TRBD2	TRBV5-1	TRBJ2-2	TGCGCCAGCAGCTTGGCACTCCGGACTAGCGGAACCGGGGAGCTGTTTTTT	CASSLALRTSGTGELFF
once	.	TRBV28	TRBJ2-3	TGTGCCAGCCTTGGACTCACAGATACGCAGTATTTT	CASLGLTDTQYF
many	.	TRBV20-1	TRBJ2-1	TGCAGTGTTCAGGAGGAGGGATTCAGCTCCTACAATGAGCAGTTCTTC	CSVQEEGFSSYNEQFF
many	TRBD1	TRBV20-1	TRBJ2-5	TGCAGTGCTAGAAGTTTAAGGGACAGGGGGGAGACCCAGTACTTC	CSARSLRDRGETQYF
.	.	TRBV20-1	TRBJ1-6	TGCAGTGCTGGGACACGAAATTCACCCCTCCACTTT	CSAGTRNSPLHF
.	.	TRBV7-2	TRBJ2-5	TGTGCCAGCAGCTTGGGGGTACGGGAGACCCAGTACTTC	CASSLGVRETQYF
.	.	TRBV4-3	TRBJ2-3	TGCGCCAGCGGCCGACAAGCTAGCACAGATACGCAGTATTTT	CASGRQASTDTQYF
few	TRBD1	TRBV10-3	TRBJ2-7	TGTGCCATCAGTGAGTCGTATCAGGGGGAGTACGAGCAGTACTTC	CAISESYQGEYEQYF
many	TRBD2	TRBV11-2	TRBJ2-7	TGTGCCAGCAGCTTAGATGGTTGGGGCGGGGGCTACGAGCAGTACTTC	CASSLDGWGGGYEQYF
many	TRBD2	TRBV7-6	TRBJ2-1	TGTGCCAGCAGCTTAGCCCGTTGGACTAGCGGAGAGAGGGAAACCTACAATGAGCAGTTCTTC	CASSLARWTSGERETYNEQFF
many	TRBD1	TRBV13	TRBJ1-4	TGTGCCAGCAGCGCAAGGGGGCACGAAAAACTGTTTTTT	CASSARGHEKLFF
many	.	TRBV9	TRBJ2-1	TGTGCCAGCAGCGGTCTCGAGGGCCTAAGCAATGAGCAGTTCTTC	CASSGLEGLSNEQFF
.	.	TRBV7-9	TRBJ2-1	TGTGCCAGCAGCCAGAACAGGGAGCAAGGTCATAGCAATGAGCAGTTCTTC	CASSQNREQGHSNEQFF
few	.	TRBV20-1	TRBJ1-2	TGCAGTGCTAGAGATCCAGCCTTGGACTACACCTTC	CSARDPALDYTF
many	.	TRBV10-3	TRBJ1-2	TGTGCCATCAGTGAGTCAAAGGAGGGCGCCTATGGCTACACCTTC	CAISESKEGAYGYTF
many	TRBD1	TRBV7-9	TRBJ2-7	TGTGCCAGCAGCTCAGCTAAGACAGGGCGAACCTACGAGCAGTACTTC	CASSSAKTGRTYEQYF
many	.	TRBV6-2/TRBV6-3	TRBJ1-5	TGTGCCAGCAGGAGCGGAGGGGTAGGCAATCAGCCCCAGCATTTT	CASRSGGVGNQPQHF
many	.	TRBV7-2	TRBJ2-1	TGTGCCAGCAGCCTTCCTAAGGGGAGCAATGAGCAGTTCTTC	CASSLPKGSNEQFF
few	.	TRBV11-2	TRBJ1-1	TGTGCCAGCAGCTCCGGGGGGCGGGGATCCACTGAAGCTTTCTTT	CASSSGGRGSTEAFF
.	TRBD2	TRBV7-9	TRBJ2-2	TGTGCCAGCAGGCCCGGGACTAGCGGGGTCGCCGGGGAGCTGTTTTTT	CASRPGTSGVAGELFF
.	.	TRBV4-2	TRBJ2-1	TGTGCCAGCAGCCCGCTCGAGGTCTCGCACAATGAGCAGTTCTTC	CASSPLEVSHNEQFF
many	TRBD2	TRBV28	TRBJ2-2	TGTGCCAGCAGTTTTAGCGGGGGGGCCTCCGGGGAGCTGTTTTTT	CASSFSGGASGELFF
.	.	TRBV7-3	TRBJ2-3	TGTGCCAGCAGCTTAAACCCGGGATCCGACGGTACGCAGTATTTT	CASSLNPGSDGTQYF
few	.	TRBV6-2/TRBV6-3	TRBJ2-5	TGTGCCAGCAGTTACACCGGGCCCCAGGGGACCCAGTACTTC	CASSYTGPQGTQYF
.	.	TRBV20-1	TRBJ2-3	TGCAGTGCTAGGTCTCTCTACACAGATACGCAGTATTTT	CSARSLYTDTQYF
many	.	TRBV3-1	TRBJ1-6	TGTGCCAGCAGCAACCGACAGAATTCACCCCTCCACTTT	CASSNRQNSPLHF
.	TRBD1	TRBV7-2	TRBJ2-2	TGTGCCAGCAGCTTAGCACCCCCAGGGGGCGGATCCGGGGAGCTGTTTTTT	CASSLAPPGGGSGELFF
few	TRBD2	TRBV6-2/TRBV6-3	TRBJ2-4	TGTGCCAGCAGTTACTACCCTAGCGGGGGGGCCCTTCAGTACTTC	CASSYYPSGGALQYF
.	.	TRBV6-5	TRBJ2-7	TGTGCCAGCAGTTACGGGCCGACTACCGGGGCGCAGTACTTC	CASSYGPTTGAQYF
many	.	TRBV6-1	TRBJ1-4	TGTGCCAGCAGCAAATACCCAACTAATGAAAAACTGTTTTTT	CASSKYPTNEKLFF
many	.	TRBV7-2	TRBJ1-3	TGTGCCAGCAGCTTAGTCCACAGTGCTGGAAACACCATATATTTT	CASSLVHSAGNTIYF
many	TRBD2	TRBV11-2	TRBJ2-2	TGTGCCAGCAGCCGCCGACTAGCGGGAGTCGTCACCGGGGAGCTGTTTTTT	CASSRRLAGVVTGELFF
few	.	TRBV7-2	TRBJ1-2	TGTGCCAGCAGCTTGGGCCTGGGAGGCTACACCTTC	CASSLGLGGYTF
few	TRBD1	TRBV7-2	TRBJ1-5	TGTGCCAGCAGCTTAGATTGGTCACAGGGGTATCAGCCCCAGCATTTT	CASSLDWSQGYQPQHF
.	.	TRBV4-1	TRBJ2-7	TGCGCCAGCAGCCACCATCCTAGCCGAAGTAGTTACTACGAGCAGTACTTC	CASSHHPSRSSYYEQYF
once	TRBD1	TRBV7-2	TRBJ2-7	TGTGCCAGCAGAGCCGACAGGGGGCCTCCCTACGAGCAGTACTTC	CASRADRGPPYEQYF
few	TRBD1	TRBV4-2	TRBJ1-4	TGTGCCAGCAGCCAACACTCTCGGGACAGGGATGAAAAACTGTTTTTT	CASSQHSRDRDEKLFF
.	.	TRBV14	TRBJ2-2	TGTGCCAGCAGCCAAGAGCAGGGCCTATTGAACACCGGGGAGCTGTTTTTT	CASSQEQGLLNTGELFF
.	.	TRBV6-5	TRBJ1-2	TGTGCCAGCAGTTACTCGTCGGGGGCGGGTAAAGGCTACACCTTC	CASSYSSGAGKGYTF
.	TRBD1	TRBV2	TRBJ1-5	TGTGCCAGCAGGGACGGGACAGGGGTTAATCAGCCCCAGCATTTT	CASRDGTGVNQPQHF
.	.	TRBV7-2	TRBJ2-4	TGTGCCAGCAGCTTAGTATTCTTAGCGGAGGGGGGTGACATTCAGTACTTC	CASSLVFLAEGGDIQYF
many	.	TRBV15	TRBJ1-1	TGTGCCACCAGCAGGGTAGTTGCAGCTGAAGCTTTCTTT	CATSRVVAAEAFF
.	TRBD2	TRBV3-1	TRBJ2-5	TGTGCCAGCAGCCAAGATCTTAAGCGGGGTGAGACCCAGTACTTC	CASSQDLKRGETQYF
few	.	TRBV4-3	TRBJ1-2	TGCGCCAGCAGCCAAGATCGGATGCAAAATATAGGCTACACCTTC	CASSQDRMQNIGYTF
.	.	TRBV10-3	TRBJ2-5	TGTGCCATCAGTGAGCGGGAGACCCAGTACTTC	CAISERETQYF
many	.	TRBV14	TRBJ2-5	TGTGCCAGACAAACTAAAACCGGGGTGAGGGCAGAGACCCAGTACTTC	CARQTKTGVRAETQYF
many	.	TRBV10-3	TRBJ1-6	TGTGCCATCAGTACGTCCGGGGGAGATTCACCCCTCCACTTT	CAISTSGGDSPLHF
few	.	TRBV7-2	TRBJ1-2	TGTGCCAGCAGCTTCGAAGGGGAAATAGGTGGCTACACCTTC	CASSFEGEIGGYTF
few	TRBD1	TRBV10-3	TRBJ1-2	TGTGCCATCAGTTCGGGACAGCCCGGCTATGGCTACACCTTC	CAISSGQPGYGYTF
many	.	TRBV4-3	TRBJ1-4	TGCGCCAGCAGCCCCTCAGGAGGTGCAACTAATGAAAAACTGTTTTTT	CASSPSGGATNEKLFF
.	.	TRBV7-2	TRBJ1-5	TGTGCCAGCAGCGAAATTGCCGGGCCAGGGAATCAGCCCCAGCATTTT	CASSEIAGPGNQPQHF